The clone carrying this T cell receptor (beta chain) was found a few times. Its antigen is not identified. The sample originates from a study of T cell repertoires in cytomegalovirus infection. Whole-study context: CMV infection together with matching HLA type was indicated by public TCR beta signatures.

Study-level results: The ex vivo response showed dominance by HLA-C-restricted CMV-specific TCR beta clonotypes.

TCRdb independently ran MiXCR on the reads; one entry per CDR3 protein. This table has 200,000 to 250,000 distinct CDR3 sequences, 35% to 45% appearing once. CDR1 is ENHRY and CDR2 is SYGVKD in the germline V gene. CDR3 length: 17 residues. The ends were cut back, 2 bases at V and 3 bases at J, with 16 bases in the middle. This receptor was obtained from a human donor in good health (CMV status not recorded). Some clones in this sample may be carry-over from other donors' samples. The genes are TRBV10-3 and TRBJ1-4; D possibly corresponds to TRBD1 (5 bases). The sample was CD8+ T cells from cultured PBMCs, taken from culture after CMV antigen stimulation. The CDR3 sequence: CAISEQAWGAANEKLFF. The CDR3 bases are TGTGCCATCAGTGAGCAGGCTTGGGGCGCGGCTAATGAAAAACTGTTTTTT.